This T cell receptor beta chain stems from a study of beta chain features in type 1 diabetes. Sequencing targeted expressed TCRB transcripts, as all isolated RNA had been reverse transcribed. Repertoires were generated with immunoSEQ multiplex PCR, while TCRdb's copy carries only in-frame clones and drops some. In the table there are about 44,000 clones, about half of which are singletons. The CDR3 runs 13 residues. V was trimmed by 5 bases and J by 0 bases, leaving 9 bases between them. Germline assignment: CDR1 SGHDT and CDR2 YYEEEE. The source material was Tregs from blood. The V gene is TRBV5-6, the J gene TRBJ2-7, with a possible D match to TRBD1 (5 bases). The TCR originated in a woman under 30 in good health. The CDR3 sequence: CASRTDSSYEQYF. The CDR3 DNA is TGTGCCAGCAGAACTGACAGCTCCTACGAGCAGTACTTC.